The 31 T cell receptor beta chains listed next were all sequenced from one sample in a study of cytomegalovirus exposure and HLA in healthy donors (dated by TCRdb to 2016 to 2017). Library generation was performed with the immunoSEQ multiplex PCR assay. For the multiplex PCR, a mixture combining 60 forward primers for TCR Vbeta segments and 13 reverse primers for TCR Jbeta segments was used. The table was pulled from immuneACCESS by TCRdb, which kept in-frame rearrangements only. Such tables lose some clones; where checked, under half of the loss comes from unresolved V genes, and the rest has no known cause. The sample yields a few hundred thousand clones; about 80% were counted once. The ten largest clonotypes hold 0.5% to 0.7% of the sample. Sequenced: PBMCs. Receptors were obtained from a woman between 40 and 50 years old in good health and CMV-seronegative.

The J gene is TRBJ1-6, the V gene TRBV19, with D hard to call. The CDR3 runs 13 residues. The ends were cut back, 6 bases at V and 7 bases at J, with 10 bases in the middle. Germline CDR1 reads LNHDA; CDR2 reads SQIVND (reference sequence). The CDR3 sequence: CASRGRGNSPLHF. CDR3 bases: TGTGCCAGTAGGGGTCGGGGAAATTCACCCCTCCACTTT.

V usage is TRBV18 and J usage is TRBJ1-6; no firm D call. From germline, CDR1 is KGHSH and CDR2 LQKENI. The CDR3 spans 16 residues. V was trimmed by 0 bases and J by 7 bases, leaving 13 bases between them. CDR3 sequence (DNA): TGTGCCAGCTCACCACCGAGTCGCGGATCGAATTCACCCCTCCACTTT. This gives the protein CASSPPSRGSNSPLHF.

This clone was seen ten or more times. The chain combines TRBV19 with TRBJ1-1; no firm D call. V lost 5 bases, J lost 1 base, and 5 bases lay in between. Germline V gives CDR1 LNHDA, CDR2 SQIVND (reference sequence). There are 12 residues in the CDR3. The CDR3 nucleotides read TGTGCCAGTAGTGGAGGGAACACTGAAGCTTTCTTT. Protein: CASSGGNTEAFF.

This clone occurred a few times. The rearrangement links TRBV11-2 to TRBJ1-6; no definite D call. Germline CDR1 SGHAT, CDR2 FQNNGV. This CDR3 region has 14 residues. Trimming removed 5 bases from V and 6 bases from J, with 11 bases in between. CDR3 in amino acids: CASSPHPVNSPLHF. The CDR3 DNA sequence: TGTGCCAGCAGCCCTCACCCGGTTAATTCACCCCTCCACTTT.

The V and J genes are TRBV5-4 and TRBJ2-7; 7 nucleotides match TRBD1. Trimming cost V 3 bases and J 4 bases; bases outside gene matches: 7. The CDR3 contains 14 residues. Germline V lookup: CDR1 SGHNT, CDR2 YYREEE (reference sequence). CDR3 coding DNA: TGTGCCAGCAGCTCCGGGACAGATTTATACGAGCAGTACTTC. It encodes CASSSGTDLYEQYF.

This chain uses TRBV28 with TRBJ1-1; a possible D gene is TRBD1 (6 bases). Germline values: CDR1 MDHEN, CDR2 SYDVKM. V was cut by 6 bases and J by 0 bases, with 14 bases left in between. The CDR3 is 15 residues long. The CDR3 is CASSGTGLMNTEAFF. The CDR3 DNA sequence: TGTGCCAGCAGCGGTACAGGGCTCATGAACACTGAAGCTTTCTTT. The full variable domain, with the rest looked up from reference TRBV28 and TRBJ1-1, is DVKVTQSSRYLVKRTGEKVFLECVQDMDHENMFWYRQDPGLGLRLIYFSYDVKMKEKGDIPEGYSVSREKKERFSLILESASTNQTSMYLCASSGTGLMNTEAFFGQGTRLTVV.

The chain recombines TRBV30 with TRBJ2-2; TRBD2 matches at 7 bases. The CDR3 is made up of 13 amino acids. Per germline, CDR1 GTSNPN and CDR2 SVGIG (reference sequence). With V trimmed by 4 bases and J by 6 bases, 5 bases remained unmatched. The CDR3, as DNA: TGTGCCTGGAAGGGCGGGGGACCCGGGGAGCTGTTTTTT. This translates into CAWKGGGPGELFF.

The chain combines TRBV19 with TRBJ1-1; D is unclear. The CDR3 has 12 amino acids. Germline V gene lookup returns CDR1 LNHDA and CDR2 SQIVND (reference sequence). V was shortened by 3 bases and J by 4 bases, with 6 bases between the two germline ends. CDR3 sequence reads: CASSMGLTEAFF. The CDR3 DNA reads TGTGCCAGTAGTATGGGCCTCACTGAAGCTTTCTTT. Full variable domain (remainder filled in from reference TRBV19 and TRBJ1-1): DGGITQSPKYLFRKEGQNVTLSCEQNLNHDAMYWYRQDPGQGLRLIYYSQIVNDFQKGDIAEGYSVSREKKESFPLTVTSAQKNPTAFYLCASSMGLTEAFFGQGTRLTVV.

This clone appeared once. V and J are TRBV28 and TRBJ2-7, with D possibly TRBD1 on 6 matching bases. Trimming left V 6 bases short and J 2 bases short, with 17 bases between. CDR1 is MDHEN and CDR2 is SYDVKM in the germline V gene. The CDR3 loop spans 15 amino acids. The CDR3 sequence: CASSPAFPGAYEQYF. CDR3 DNA sequence: TGTGCCAGCAGCCCTGCGTTTCCAGGGGCCTACGAGCAGTACTTC.

This clone occurred a few times. The chain uses TRBV5-1 and TRBJ1-1; D is undetermined. V was shortened by 4 bases and J by 7 bases, with 17 bases between the two germline ends. Germline V gives CDR1 SGHRS, CDR2 YFSETQ. CDR3 length: 14 amino acids. DNA for the CDR3: TGCGCCAGCAGCCTCACATACAGTAATCGTGAAGCTTTCTTT. It yields the protein CASSLTYSNREAFF.

The chain employs TRBV27 and TRBJ1-1, with 8 bases matching TRBD1. The CDR3 length is 14 residues. The V and J ends lost 6 bases and 4 bases, in that order; junction bases with no gene match: 7. Germline loops: CDR1 MNHEY, CDR2 SMNVEV (reference sequence). CDR3 sequence reads: CASRLGQGGTEAFF. CDR3 coding DNA: TGTGCCAGCAGACTCGGACAGGGTGGCACTGAAGCTTTCTTT.

The J gene is TRBJ2-7, the V gene TRBV19; D is ambiguous. The CDR3 consists of 14 residues. Trimming removed 6 bases from V and 3 bases from J, with 15 bases in between. The germline V gene has CDR1 LNHDA and CDR2 SQIVND (reference sequence). In DNA form, the CDR3 reads TGTGCCAGTAGCCCGTCAAGTCTAGGCTACGAGCAGTACTTC. Translated: CASSPSSLGYEQYF.

The V and J genes are TRBV10-3 and TRBJ2-4, with 8 bases identical to TRBD2. This CDR3 has 15 amino acids. Per the germline V gene, CDR1 is ENHRY and CDR2 is SYGVKD. Trimming removed 4 bases from V and 6 bases from J; junction bases left unmatched: 8. Here the CDR3 reads CAISVIAGSLNIQYF. The CDR3 region has the DNA TGTGCCATCAGTGTCATAGCGGGGAGTTTAAACATTCAGTACTTC.

The genes are TRBV28 and TRBJ2-2, with TRBD1 identical over 8 bases. The junction had 2 bases not matched to a gene; V was cut back by 5 bases and J by 6 bases. Germline CDR1 and CDR2: MDHEN and SYDVKM. This CDR3 has 13 residues. The CDR3, as DNA: TGTGCCAGCAGTCCCAGGGGGCCCGGGGAGCTGTTTTTT. Translating it yields CASSPRGPGELFF. Using reference TRBV28 and TRBJ2-2 for the parts outside the CDR3, the full variable domain is DVKVTQSSRYLVKRTGEKVFLECVQDMDHENMFWYRQDPGLGLRLIYFSYDVKMKEKGDIPEGYSVSREKKERFSLILESASTNQTSMYLCASSPRGPGELFFGEGSRLTVL.

The chain carries TRBV6-5 and TRBJ2-3; tentative D call: TRBD1 (6 bases). The CDR3 totals 14 residues. From germline, CDR1 is MNHEY and CDR2 SVGAGI. With 8 bases removed from V and 4 bases from J, the gap between germline ends came to 16 bases. CDR3 coding DNA: TGTGCCAGCGCGATGAGGGGGTCGCCAGATACGCAGTATTTT. The encoded protein is CASAMRGSPDTQYF.

The V and J genes are TRBV7-6 and TRBJ2-2; weak D call: TRBD1 (5 bases). The CDR3 totals 16 residues. Germline CDR1 is SGHVS and CDR2 is FNYEAQ. V was trimmed by 0 bases and J by 1 base, leaving 9 bases between them. The CDR3, as DNA: TGTGCCAGCAGCTTAGCAGGGGCTGTGAACACCGGGGAGCTGTTTTTT. It yields the protein CASSLAGAVNTGELFF.

V usage is TRBV6-5 and J usage is TRBJ1-2; TRBD1 matches at 12 bases. V was clipped by 0 bases and J by 6 bases; unmatched bases: 5. The CDR3 runs to 16 residues. Germline lookup yields CDR1 MNHEY and CDR2 SVGAGI. The CDR3: CASSYSGQGARDGYTF. Here the CDR3 DNA reads TGTGCCAGCAGTTACTCGGGACAGGGGGCGCGGGATGGCTACACCTTC.

The genes are TRBV28 and TRBJ1-1, with 7 bases identical to TRBD1. This CDR3 spans 16 amino acids. V shed 2 bases, J shed 2 bases, and the junction held 8 bases outside the gene matches. Germline V gene sequence: CDR1 MDHEN, CDR2 SYDVKM. CDR3 sequence reads: CASSLVRQGGNTEAFF. In nucleotides, the CDR3 is TGTGCCAGCAGTTTAGTGCGACAGGGTGGAAACACTGAAGCTTTCTTT.

The rearrangement joins TRBV5-1 to TRBJ1-4; 11 bases are a match to TRBD1. In germline, CDR1 is SGHRS, CDR2 YFSETQ. The CDR3 loop spans 16 amino acids. Germline trimming cut 4 bases from V and 3 bases from J; bases unmatched to any gene: 5. The DNA for the CDR3 is TGCGCCAGCAGCCCCGGACAGGGGGCCTCTAATGAAAAACTGTTTTTT. Encoded protein: CASSPGQGASNEKLFF.

The rearrangement links TRBV14 to TRBJ2-2; no clear D. The CDR3 covers 14 residues. Germline loops: CDR1 SGHDN, CDR2 FVKESK. The V gene lost 5 bases and the J gene lost 1 base, with 8 bases spanning the gap. The CDR3 loop reads CASSSLWNTGELFF. CDR3 bases: TGTGCCAGCAGCTCTTTATGGAACACCGGGGAGCTGTTTTTT.

This chain joins TRBV4-1 and TRBJ2-2; 10 nucleotides align to TRBD2. This CDR3 contains 15 residues. Germline assignment: CDR1 MGHRA and CDR2 YSYEKL. Unmatched junction bases numbered 3, after V lost 6 bases and J lost 2 bases. The CDR3 coding sequence is TGCGCCAGCAGAGTAGCGGGGGGCAACACCGGGGAGCTGTTTTTT. It translates to CASRVAGGNTGELFF.

The rearrangement joins TRBV19 to TRBJ2-2, with a tentative D call TRBD1 (5 bases). The V end was cut by 2 bases, the J end by 5 bases, with 12 bases between. CDR1 LNHDA and CDR2 SQIVND come from the germline V gene (reference sequence). This CDR3 has 15 amino acids. CDR3 in amino acids: CASSIPRGGTGELFF. The CDR3 nucleotides are TGTGCCAGTAGTATACCAAGGGGTGGGACCGGGGAGCTGTTTTTT.

The chain carries TRBV28 and TRBJ2-5; D remains ambiguous. V was cut by 2 bases and J by 0 bases, with 13 bases left in between. The CDR3 length is 16 residues. From germline, CDR1 is MDHEN and CDR2 SYDVKM. The CDR3 coding sequence is TGTGCCAGCAGTTTACTAGAGACTTCGTACCAAGAGACCCAGTACTTC. Its protein product is CASSLLETSYQETQYF.

This clone was counted only a few times. This rearrangement joins TRBV7-9 to TRBJ1-1; D unresolved. Germline values: CDR1 SEHNR, CDR2 FQNEAQ (reference sequence). Trimming took off 3 bases at V and 1 base at J, with 3 bases between the two ends. The CDR3 totals 12 residues. Here the CDR3 reads CASSFGNTEAFF. CDR3 sequence (DNA): TGTGCCAGCAGCTTCGGGAACACTGAAGCTTTCTTT. Looking up the rest from reference TRBV7-9 and TRBJ1-1 gives the full variable domain: DTGVSQNPRHKITKRGQNVTFRCDPISEHNRLYWYRQTLGQGPEFLTYFQNEAQLEKSRLLSDRFSAERPKGSFSTLEIQRTEQGDSAMYLCASSFGNTEAFFGQGTRLTVV.

This clone has a handful of counts. The chain carries TRBV5-6 and TRBJ1-2; TRBD1 agrees at 11 bases. V was clipped by 4 bases and J by 7 bases; unmatched bases: 6. The CDR3 totals 14 residues. Germline values: CDR1 SGHDT, CDR2 YYEEEE. This chain's CDR3 is CASSPGQGARGYTF. DNA for the CDR3: TGTGCCAGCAGCCCAGGACAGGGGGCGCGTGGCTACACCTTC.

The chain is built from TRBV2 and TRBJ1-6, with no clear D. CDR3 length equals 16 residues. Germline V lookup: CDR1 SNHLY, CDR2 FYNNEI. V shed 9 bases and J shed 0 bases, with 15 bases lying between them. The CDR3 is CASLPSDSSYNSPLHF. For the CDR3, the DNA is TGTGCCAGTTTACCCTCTGACTCCTCCTATAATTCACCCCTCCACTTT.

This chain connects TRBV29-1 to TRBJ2-7, with TRBD1 identical over 11 bases. This CDR3 spans 15 amino acids. With V trimmed by 4 bases and J by 4 bases, 9 bases remained unmatched. Germline loops: CDR1 SQVTM, CDR2 ANQGSEA. CDR3 sequence: CSVASGTGGIYEQYF. The CDR3 region has the DNA TGCAGCGTTGCGTCTGGGACAGGGGGAATTTACGAGCAGTACTTC.

This clone was seen just once. The V call is TRBV2, the J call TRBJ1-2; TRBD1 aligns across 12 bases. The CDR3 length is 16 residues. The V segment lost 1 base and the J segment 2 bases; nucleotides outside the gene matches: 2. CDR1 and CDR2 (germline): SNHLY, FYNNEI. CDR3 sequence reads: CASSEGDRGLNYGYTF. For the CDR3, the DNA is TGTGCCAGCAGTGAAGGGGACAGGGGGCTGAACTATGGCTACACCTTC.

This clone turned up a few times. This chain uses TRBV6-5 with TRBJ1-1, with no clear D. The CDR3 covers 15 residues. CDR1 and CDR2 from the germline V gene are MNHEY and SVGAGI. Trimming cost V 0 bases and J 1 base, with 9 bases left between them. The CDR3 nucleotides read TGTGCCAGCAGTTACTCAACAACCTCGAACACTGAAGCTTTCTTT. This encodes CASSYSTTSNTEAFF.

J is TRBJ2-5 and V is TRBV14; TRBD2 might be the D (6 bases). This CDR3 is built from 15 residues. Germline V gene lookup returns CDR1 SGHDN and CDR2 FVKESK. V was cut by 4 bases and J by 7 bases, with 19 bases left in between. The DNA for the CDR3 is TGTGCCAGCAGCCCCCAAGTCCCATTCGGGGGGACCCAGTACTTC. Translation: CASSPQVPFGGTQYF.

The rearrangement links TRBV7-3 to TRBJ1-3; D remains ambiguous. Trimming took off 2 bases at V and 4 bases at J, with 12 bases between the two ends. Germline V lookup: CDR1 SGHTA, CDR2 FQGTGA. CDR3 length: 15 residues. For the CDR3, the DNA is TGTGCCAGCAGCTTATCCGGGGTAGCAGGAAACACCATATATTTT. As protein: CASSLSGVAGNTIYF.